This entry lists 8 T cell receptor beta chains sequenced from one sample in a study of T cells in Graves' hyperthyroidism and ophthalmopathy. Amplification targeted TCR beta CDR3 regions from RNA transcripts. TCR CDR3 underwent first-round RT-PCR with the HTBI primer set. TCRdb ran MiXCR on the multiplex PCR reads and lists one entry per CDR3 protein. The sample lists under 350,000 distinct CDR3 sequences; 17% were seen once. What was sequenced was blood. These receptors all come from a woman aged 55 to 70 with Graves' ophthalmopathy.

CDR3 nucleotides: TGTGCCATCAGACAGGGGGCGCAGGGTCAAGCTTTCTTT. The encoded protein is CAIRQGAQGQAFF. The chain uses TRBV10-3 and TRBJ1-1; 9 positions agree with TRBD1. Germline CDR1 ENHRY, CDR2 SYGVKD. J gave up 9 bases and V 6 bases, and 8 bases lay outside the gene matches. CDR3 length: 13 residues.

In its sample, this clonotype was seen many times. The rearrangement joins TRBV7-8 to TRBJ1-2; D call uncertain. Trimming took off 5 bases at V and 3 bases at J, with 10 bases between the two ends. From germline, CDR1 is SGHVS and CDR2 FQNEAQ. The CDR3 loop spans 13 amino acids. CDR3 region: CASSPGKDYGYTF. DNA for the CDR3: TGTGCCAGCAGCCCCGGGAAGGACTATGGCTACACCTTC.

The chain uses TRBV6-2 or TRBV6-3 and TRBJ1-2; 8 bases line up with TRBD1. The V gene end was trimmed by 6 bases and the J gene end by 4 bases; junction bases not matched to a gene: 10. Germline V gene lookup returns CDR1 MNHEY and CDR2 SVGEGT. The CDR3 spans 15 residues. CDR3 coding DNA: TGTGCCAGCAGCCGCCCGGGACAGGCAGCCTATGGCTACACCTTC. Translating it yields CASSRPGQAAYGYTF.

This clonotype has only a few counts. The rearrangement links TRBV10-1 to TRBJ1-2; D call uncertain. This CDR3 region has 17 residues. V lost 11 bases and J lost 0, with 25 bases in between. CDR1 is WNHNN and CDR2 is SYGVQD in the germline V gene (reference sequence). In DNA, the CDR3 is TGCGCCGGCCCGCTGGAAGGGCTCCACTTAGCTAACTATGGCTACACCTTC. This codes for CAGPLEGLHLANYGYTF.

This clonotype came up many times. The genes are TRBV2 and TRBJ1-4, with no clear D. V lost 8 bases and J lost 8, with 12 bases in between. The CDR3 covers 12 residues. Germline assignment: CDR1 SNHLY and CDR2 FYNNEI. The CDR3 DNA follows: TGTGCCAGCTTAGGAGAGGCCGAAAAACTGTTTTTT. Residues: CASLGEAEKLFF.

V and J are TRBV5-1 and TRBJ2-3, with unresolved D. The CDR3 spans 13 residues. Trimming left V 0 bases short and J 6 bases short, with 8 bases between. CDR1 and CDR2 from the germline V gene are SGHRS and YFSETQ. DNA of the CDR3: TGCGCCAGCAGCTTGGATGGGGTCGATACGCAGTATTTT. Protein product: CASSLDGVDTQYF.

This clonotype was recorded many times. The chain employs TRBV20-1 and TRBJ2-1; possible D gene TRBD2, 7 bases. Germline CDR1 is DFQATT and CDR2 is SNEGSKA (reference sequence). The CDR3 length is 16 residues. V lost 2 bases to trimming and J lost 6 bases, with 20 bases between them. In DNA, the CDR3 is TGCAGTGCTAGAAGCTTGTCGGGGGGCCTCTCCAATGAGCAGTTCTTC. It yields the protein CSARSLSGGLSNEQFF.

The genes are TRBV2 and TRBJ1-5; perhaps TRBD1 as D (5 bases). Trimming cost V 5 bases and J 6 bases, with 29 bases left between them. CDR1 SNHLY and CDR2 FYNNEI come from the germline V gene. The CDR3 totals 19 residues. The CDR3 loop is CASSPQILTGDLYSQPQHF. The CDR3 bases are TGTGCCAGCAGTCCCCAAATACTAACAGGAGACCTTTATAGTCAGCCCCAGCATTTT.